This TCR beta chain was observed in a study of early T cells in non-severe SARS-CoV-2 infection. This clonotype came up many times. Trimming removed 2 bases at V and 0 bases at J, with 8 bases between. The CDR3 is 15 residues long. Germline loops: CDR1 KGHDR, CDR2 SFDVKD. TCRdb itself ran the 5' RACE reads through MiXCR, one entry per CDR3 protein. Of nearly 9,500 distinct CDR3 sequences in the sample, 4.8% are singletons; the top ten hold under 10%. The sequencing sample was made of whole blood. The chain joins TRBV24-1 to TRBJ2-3, with D unresolved. This TCR came from an adult who was a healthcare worker with PCR-confirmed SARS-CoV-2 infection or an uninfected control (not recorded which). CDR3 residues: CATSDSITSTDTQYF. Written as DNA, the CDR3 is TGTGCCACCAGTGATTCAATAACTAGCACAGATACGCAGTATTTT.